Listed below are T cell receptor beta chains from one sample, sequenced in a study of spatial heterogeneity in lung cancer. Each CDR3 protein is one row after TCRdb ran MiXCR on the 5' RACE reads. The sample lists fewer than 45,000 distinct CDR3 sequences, approximately 6.5% seen once, with around 45% in the top ten. Here the sequenced sample was PBMCs, taken at surgery. These receptors were obtained from a female donor with early-stage non-small cell lung cancer. The CDR3 runs from the conserved cysteine through the conserved F or W. Fields, in order: J gene, D gene, clone size, V gene, CDR3 DNA, CDR3 protein. The D gene is left open where the match is weak. Expanded clones are given a class, and other clones once, few, many or no size at all.

J: TRBJ1-2
D: NA
size: few
V: TRBV20-1
DNA: TGCAGTGCTAGGAGGACAGAAACCATCTATGGCTACACCTTC
CDR3: CSARRTETIYGYTF

J: TRBJ1-5
D: NA
size: many
V: TRBV23-1
DNA: TGCGCCAGCAGTGCTCTGTTGCAGGGAGGAGGCAATCAGCCCCAGCATTTT
CDR3: CASSALLQGGGNQPQHF

J: TRBJ2-7
D: TRBD2
size: NA
V: TRBV7-2
DNA: TGTGCCAGCAGTTTTACGGGACTAGCGAGCTCCGAGCAGTACTTC
CDR3: CASSFTGLASSEQYF

J: TRBJ1-1
D: TRBD1
size: few
V: TRBV11-2
DNA: TGTGCCAGCAGCGGGGACAGGGGCGCAGTTTTTGGGGCTTTCTTT
CDR3: CASSGDRGAVFGAFF

J: TRBJ2-3
D: NA
size: many
V: TRBV5-1
DNA: TGCGCCAGCAGCTTGAGTCTTAGCACAGATACGCAGTATTTT
CDR3: CASSLSLSTDTQYF

J: TRBJ2-7
D: TRBD1
size: few
V: TRBV20-1
DNA: TGCAGTGCTAAACGTCCGGGACAGAACTACGAGCAGTACTTC
CDR3: CSAKRPGQNYEQYF

J: TRBJ2-1
D: TRBD2
size: many
V: TRBV18
DNA: TGTGCCAGCTCACCAAGGAGCGGGGGATTAAGCTCCTACAATGAGCAGTTCTTC
CDR3: CASSPRSGGLSSYNEQFF

J: TRBJ2-3
D: TRBD2
size: many
V: TRBV4-2
DNA: TGTGCCAGCAGCCAAGATCCGACTAGCGGGGCTAACACAGATACGCAGTATTTT
CDR3: CASSQDPTSGANTDTQYF

J: TRBJ2-3
D: NA
size: few
V: TRBV5-1
DNA: TGCGCCAGCAGCCCCGGACACTTTTCTAGCACAGATACGCAGTATTTT
CDR3: CASSPGHFSSTDTQYF

J: TRBJ1-5
D: NA
size: few
V: TRBV20-1
DNA: TGCAGTGGCCGGACTGCCTCAAGACATAGCAATCAGCCCCAGCATTTT
CDR3: CSGRTASRHSNQPQHF

J: TRBJ1-4
D: TRBD1
size: many
V: TRBV6-1
DNA: TGTGCCAGTCGGGCGGACAGGGGGACTGAAAAACTGTTTTTT
CDR3: CASRADRGTEKLFF

J: TRBJ2-7
D: NA
size: few
V: TRBV27
DNA: TGTGCCAGCAATACAGTACAGGGTACCTACGAGCAGTACTTC
CDR3: CASNTVQGTYEQYF

J: TRBJ1-4
D: NA
size: many
V: TRBV4-1
DNA: TGCGCCAGCAGCCAGGAGCGTCTGGTGGAAAAACTGTTTTTT
CDR3: CASSQERLVEKLFF

J: TRBJ1-6
D: NA
size: NA
V: TRBV6-5
DNA: TGTGCCAGCAGTTACTCGGCACAGGGAGGGAATTCACCCCTCCACTTT
CDR3: CASSYSAQGGNSPLHF

J: TRBJ2-1
D: TRBD1
size: few
V: TRBV12-3/TRBV12-4
DNA: TGTGCCAGCAGTCCCCCGGGACAGCCATCGTGGCAGTTCTTC
CDR3: CASSPPGQPSWQFF

J: TRBJ2-5
D: TRBD2
size: many
V: TRBV29-1
DNA: TGCAGCGTTGGACTAGCGGGGGGGCTGGAGACCCAGTACTTC
CDR3: CSVGLAGGLETQYF

J: TRBJ2-7
D: NA
size: many
V: TRBV7-9
DNA: TGTGCCAGCAGCTTAGGACCAACTGGCGAGCAGTACTTC
CDR3: CASSLGPTGEQYF

J: TRBJ2-6
D: TRBD2
size: NA
V: TRBV7-2
DNA: TGTGCCAGCAGCTTAGTAGCGGGGAGCTCTGGGGCCAACGTCCTGACTTTC
CDR3: CASSLVAGSSGANVLTF

J: TRBJ2-7
D: NA
size: few
V: TRBV29-1
DNA: TGCAGCGTTCTCGTTTCCTACGAGCAGTACTTC
CDR3: CSVLVSYEQYF

J: TRBJ2-3
D: NA
size: many
V: TRBV29-1
DNA: TGCAGCCACCCTGGGGGGGATACGCAGTATTTT
CDR3: CSHPGGDTQYF

J: TRBJ2-5
D: NA
size: many
V: TRBV5-1
DNA: TGCGCCAGCAGCCGGGGGACAGAAGAGACCCAGTACTTC
CDR3: CASSRGTEETQYF

J: TRBJ1-2
D: NA
size: many
V: TRBV7-9
DNA: TGTGCCAGCAGCTCGGAAACTCCCGTCTTTGGCTACACCTTC
CDR3: CASSSETPVFGYTF

J: TRBJ2-5
D: NA
size: many
V: TRBV5-1
DNA: TGCGCCAGCAGCTTGGGGCCTAGCAAGTGGGAGACCCAGTACTTC
CDR3: CASSLGPSKWETQYF

J: TRBJ2-5
D: NA
size: many
V: TRBV7-3
DNA: TGTGCCAGCAGCTTGGGCCGCTTGGGAGTGCAAGAGACCCAGTACTTC
CDR3: CASSLGRLGVQETQYF

J: TRBJ1-5
D: NA
size: NA
V: TRBV3-1
DNA: TGTGCCAGCAGCCAAGATCATCCCCGGGGTCAGCCCCAGCATTTT
CDR3: CASSQDHPRGQPQHF

J: TRBJ1-4
D: NA
size: NA
V: TRBV20-1
DNA: TGCAGTGCTAGGGACCTCAGGGTCATGTATAGTGAAAAACTGTTTTTT
CDR3: CSARDLRVMYSEKLFF

J: TRBJ2-6
D: TRBD1
size: many
V: TRBV6-6
DNA: TGTGCCAGCAGTCCGGGACAGAAATACGTCCTGACTTTC
CDR3: CASSPGQKYVLTF

J: TRBJ1-5
D: TRBD1
size: many
V: TRBV20-1
DNA: TGCAGTGCTAGCTACAGGGGAGGCAATCAGCCCCAGCATTTT
CDR3: CSASYRGGNQPQHF

J: TRBJ2-3
D: TRBD2
size: many
V: TRBV11-2
DNA: TGTGCCAGCAGCTCGACTAGCGGGGGACCTAGCACAGATACGCAGTATTTT
CDR3: CASSSTSGGPSTDTQYF